This T cell receptor (beta chain) stems from a study of CD8 T cells in Susac syndrome. General study results and limits: As the study acknowledged, the number of individuals in its TCR sequencing and HLA analysis was relatively small.

The CDR3 contains 12 residues. V lost 2 bases to trimming and J lost 4 bases, with 5 bases between them. Germline V gene lookup returns CDR1 WSHSY and CDR2 SAAADI. Notes on this clonotype: Antigen specificity is unknown.

RNA in amounts of roughly 0.5 to 1 ug was reverse transcribed with random hexamers. Amplification of TCR beta CDR3 used immunoSEQ multiplex PCR across 54 Vbeta and 13 Jbeta. MiXCR, applied by TCRdb to the immunoSEQ multiplex PCR reads, yields one record per CDR3 protein. The repertoire holds about 300,000 distinct CDR3 sequences, with 70% to 90% as singletons. The source of this sequence is a human donor with multiple sclerosis. The sample taken for sequencing was CD8+ T cells from PBMCs. The chain carries TRBV10-2 and TRBJ1-2, with D unresolved. The CDR3 region is CASSEGPYGYTF. The CDR3 nucleotides are TGCGCCAGCAGTGAGGGTCCCTATGGCTACACCTTC.